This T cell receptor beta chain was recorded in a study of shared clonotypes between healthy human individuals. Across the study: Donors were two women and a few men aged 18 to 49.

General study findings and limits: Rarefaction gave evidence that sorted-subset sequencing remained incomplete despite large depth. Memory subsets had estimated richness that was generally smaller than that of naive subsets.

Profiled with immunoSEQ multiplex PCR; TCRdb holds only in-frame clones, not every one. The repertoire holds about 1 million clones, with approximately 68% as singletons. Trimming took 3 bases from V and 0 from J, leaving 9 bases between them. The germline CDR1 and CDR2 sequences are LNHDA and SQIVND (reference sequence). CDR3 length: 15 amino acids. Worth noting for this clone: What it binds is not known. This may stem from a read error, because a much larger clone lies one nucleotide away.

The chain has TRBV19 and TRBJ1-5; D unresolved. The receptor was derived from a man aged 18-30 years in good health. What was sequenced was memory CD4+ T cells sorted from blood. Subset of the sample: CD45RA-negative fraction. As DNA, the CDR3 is TGTGCCAGTAGTATGGCATCCGCTAGCAATCAGCCCCAGCATTTT. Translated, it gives CASSMASASNQPQHF.